The rows below give T cell receptor beta chains drawn from one sample of a study of shared clonotypes between healthy human individuals. Profiled with immunoSEQ multiplex PCR; TCRdb holds only in-frame clones, not every one. Of approximately 2.5 million clones listed, roughly 93% are singletons. Sequencing input: naive CD4+ T cells from PBMCs. These receptors came from a man aged 18 to 35 in good health. Some clones in this sample may be carry-over from other donors' samples. Each CDR3 is given with its conserved first and last residue. Fields, in order: CDR3 DNA, CDR3 protein, CDR3 length, clone size, J gene, D gene, V gene. The D gene is left open where the match is weak. Where a row states a size, it is once, few, many or the class of an expanded clone; other rows omit it.

TGTGCCAGCAGCCGGGGGACCTCACAAGAGACCCAGTACTTC	CASSRGTSQETQYF	14	-	TRBJ2-5	-	TRBV5-4
TGTGCCAGCAGAGGACGCACGAACACTGAAGCTTTCTTT	CASRGRTNTEAFF	13	-	TRBJ1-1	-	TRBV6-5
TGTGCCAGCGCGTCATGGGGGCAGTTCTTC	CASASWGQFF	10	-	TRBJ2-1	-	TRBV7-2
TGCAGTGCTAGGGTGGATGAAGCTTTCTTT	CSARVDEAFF	10	few	TRBJ1-1	-	TRBV20-1
TGTGCCAGCAGCCGCAACTCATATGGCTACACCTTC	CASSRNSYGYTF	12	-	TRBJ1-2	-	TRBV7-9
TGTGCCAGCTCACTACGTGGGACAGGAGGAAATGAAAAACTGTTTTTT	CASSLRGTGGNEKLFF	16	-	TRBJ1-4	TRBD1	TRBV18
TGTGCCAGCAGCGCCCGGGACGGTAATCAGCCCCAGCATTTT	CASSARDGNQPQHF	14	-	TRBJ1-5	-	TRBV7-9
TGTGCCAGCAGCGCCTTAGGTCCCGGGGATACGCAGTATTTT	CASSALGPGDTQYF	14	once	TRBJ2-3	-	TRBV9
TGTGCCAGCAGCAAAAGCAATCAGCCCCAGCATTTT	CASSKSNQPQHF	12	-	TRBJ1-5	-	TRBV2
TGTGCCAGCAGTTTTGACATTTACTCCTACGAGCAGTACTTC	CASSFDIYSYEQYF	14	-	TRBJ2-7	-	TRBV27
TGTGCCAGCAGTCGAGAGGAGGGGCATGGGGAGACCCAGTACTTC	CASSREEGHGETQYF	15	-	TRBJ2-5	-	TRBV6-1
TGTGCCAGCAGCGGGCGACTAGTTTCGGATACGCAGTATTTT	CASSGRLVSDTQYF	14	once	TRBJ2-3	-	TRBV7-6
TGCGCCAGCAGCTTGGAAGCCGGCTGGGAGACCCAGTACTTC	CASSLEAGWETQYF	14	-	TRBJ2-5	-	TRBV5-1
TGTGCCAGCAGTCGAACCCGGGACGGAGACTATGGCTACACCTTC	CASSRTRDGDYGYTF	15	-	TRBJ1-2	-	TRBV28
TGTGCCACCAGCGAACGGGACTCAAATGAGCAGTTCTTC	CATSERDSNEQFF	13	once	TRBJ2-1	-	TRBV15